The 5 T cell receptor beta chains below all came from one sample that was sequenced in a study of blood T cell repertoires in COVID-19. The assay was immunoSEQ multiplex PCR, and TCRdb's table has in-frame clones only and misses some. The data hold hundreds of thousands of clones, with 89% observed a single time. The sequencing input was peripheral blood. The receptors here all came from a woman aged 30 to 39 with COVID-19, enrolled during active disease.

V gene TRBV27 combines with J gene TRBJ2-2, with D perhaps matching TRBD2 (6 bases). CDR1 and CDR2 from the germline V gene are MNHEY and SMNVEV (reference sequence). V was shortened by 1 base and J by 2 bases, with 11 bases between the two germline ends. The CDR3 runs 16 residues. The CDR3 loop is CASSLYRGLNTGELFF. CDR3 nucleotides: TGTGCCAGCAGTTTATATCGGGGACTCAACACCGGGGAGCTGTTTTTT.

The chain uses TRBV19 and TRBJ2-1; 7 bases line up with TRBD1. After removal of 5 bases from V and 1 base from J, the junction contained 2 bases not matched to a gene. The CDR3 is made up of 14 amino acids. From germline, CDR1 is LNHDA and CDR2 SQIVND (reference sequence). In DNA form, the CDR3 reads TGTGCCAGTAGTCCGGACAGGTCCTACAATGAGCAGTTCTTC. Translating it yields CASSPDRSYNEQFF.

V usage is TRBV4-1 and J usage is TRBJ1-1; TRBD1 matches at 7 bases. Unmatched junction bases numbered 3, after V lost 1 base and J lost 1 base. The CDR3 runs to 15 residues. Germline lookup yields CDR1 MGHRA and CDR2 YSYEKL. The CDR3 loop reads CASSQVAGGNTEAFF. For the CDR3, the DNA is TGCGCCAGCAGCCAAGTGGCAGGGGGGAACACTGAAGCTTTCTTT.

This chain joins TRBV7-8 and TRBJ2-7; a possible D gene is TRBD1 (7 bases). V gave up 1 base and J gave up 7 bases, with 11 bases separating them. Germline CDR1 and CDR2: SGHVS and FQNEAQ. This CDR3 has 13 residues. CDR3 region: CASSLETGREQYV. The CDR3 DNA follows: TGTGCCAGCAGCTTAGAGACAGGGAGGGAGCAGTACGTC.

This rearrangement joins TRBV5-5 to TRBJ2-6; D ambiguous. V lost 2 bases and J 1 base, leaving 7 bases between the germline ends. This CDR3 spans 15 amino acids. Germline CDR1 and CDR2: SGHKS and YYEKEE (reference sequence). CDR3 in DNA: TGTGCCAGCAGCTTTGCCGGGTCTGGGGCCAACGTCCTGACTTTC. It codes for CASSFAGSGANVLTF.